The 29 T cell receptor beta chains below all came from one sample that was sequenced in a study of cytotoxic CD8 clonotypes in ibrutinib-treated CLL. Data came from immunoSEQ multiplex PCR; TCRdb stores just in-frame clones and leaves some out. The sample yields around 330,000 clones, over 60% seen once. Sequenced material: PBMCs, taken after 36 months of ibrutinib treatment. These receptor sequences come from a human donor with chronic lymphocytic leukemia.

CDR3 protein: CASSSRPGGTDTQYF. Here the CDR3 DNA reads TGTGCCAGCAGCAGTCGTCCAGGGGGAACAGATACGCAGTATTTT. The V gene is TRBV7-9, the J gene TRBJ2-3; TRBD1 aligns across 7 bases. There are 15 residues in the CDR3. Looked up from germline, CDR1 is SEHNR and CDR2 is FQNEAQ (reference sequence). J lost 3 bases, V lost 5 bases, and 8 bases had no gene match. Using reference TRBV7-9 and TRBJ2-3 for the parts outside the CDR3, the full variable domain is DTGVSQNPRHKITKRGQNVTFRCDPISEHNRLYWYRQTLGQGPEFLTYFQNEAQLEKSRLLSDRFSAERPKGSFSTLEIQRTEQGDSAMYLCASSSRPGGTDTQYFGPGTRLTVL.

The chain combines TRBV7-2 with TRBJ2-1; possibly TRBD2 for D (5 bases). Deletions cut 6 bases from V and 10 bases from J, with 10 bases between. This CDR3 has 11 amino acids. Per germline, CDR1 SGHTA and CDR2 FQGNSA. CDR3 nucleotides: TGTGCCAGCAGGGAGGTTGAGGAGCAGTTCTTC. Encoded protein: CASREVEEQFF.

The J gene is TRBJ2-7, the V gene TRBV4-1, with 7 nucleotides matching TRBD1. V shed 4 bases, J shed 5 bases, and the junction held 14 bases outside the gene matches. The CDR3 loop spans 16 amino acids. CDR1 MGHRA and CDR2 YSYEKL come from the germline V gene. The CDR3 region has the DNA TGCGCCAGCAGCCCAAGTATCCGACAGGGAATCGACGAGCAGTACTTC. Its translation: CASSPSIRQGIDEQYF.

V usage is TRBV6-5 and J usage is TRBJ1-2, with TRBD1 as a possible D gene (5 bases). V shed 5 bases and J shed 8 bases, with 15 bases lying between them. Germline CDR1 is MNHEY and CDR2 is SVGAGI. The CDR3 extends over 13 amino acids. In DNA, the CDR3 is TGTGCCAGCAGTCGCGACAGTACGGACGGCTACACCTTC. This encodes CASSRDSTDGYTF.

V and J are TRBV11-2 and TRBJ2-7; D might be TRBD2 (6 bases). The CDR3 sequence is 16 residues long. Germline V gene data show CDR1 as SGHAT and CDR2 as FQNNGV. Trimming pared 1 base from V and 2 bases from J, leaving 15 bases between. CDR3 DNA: TGTGCCAGCAGCTTAGCGGCGGGCGGAGGGACCTACGAGCAGTACTTC. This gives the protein CASSLAAGGGTYEQYF. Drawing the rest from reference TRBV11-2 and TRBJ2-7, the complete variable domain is EAGVAQSPRYKIIEKRQSVAFWCNPISGHATLYWYQQILGQGPKLLIQFQNNGVVDDSQLPKDRFSAERLKGVDSTLKIQPAKLEDSAVYLCASSLAAGGGTYEQYFGPGTRLTVT.

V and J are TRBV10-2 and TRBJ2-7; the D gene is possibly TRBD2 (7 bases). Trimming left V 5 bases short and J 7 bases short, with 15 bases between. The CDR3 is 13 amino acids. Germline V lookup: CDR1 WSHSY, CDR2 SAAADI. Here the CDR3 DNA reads TGCGCCAGCAGTAACTCCGGGGGGCGTGAGCAGTACTTC. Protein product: CASSNSGGREQYF.

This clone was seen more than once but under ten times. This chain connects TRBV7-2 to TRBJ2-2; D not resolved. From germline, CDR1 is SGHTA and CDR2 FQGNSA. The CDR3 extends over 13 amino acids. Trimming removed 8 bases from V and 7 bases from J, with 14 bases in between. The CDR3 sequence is CASGAGYGGELFF. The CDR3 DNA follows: TGTGCCAGCGGTGCCGGGTATGGCGGGGAGCTGTTTTTT.

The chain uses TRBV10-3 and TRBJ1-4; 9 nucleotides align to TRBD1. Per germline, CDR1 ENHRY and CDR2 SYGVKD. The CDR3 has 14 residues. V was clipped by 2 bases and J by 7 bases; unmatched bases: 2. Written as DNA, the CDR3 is TGTGCCATCAGTGAGGACAGGGGGGGTGAAAAACTGTTTTTT. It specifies CAISEDRGGEKLFF.

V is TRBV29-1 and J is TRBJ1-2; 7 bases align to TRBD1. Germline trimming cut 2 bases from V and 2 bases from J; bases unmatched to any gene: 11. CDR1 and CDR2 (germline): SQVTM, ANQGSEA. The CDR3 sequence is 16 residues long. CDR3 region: CSVERRGRSANYGYTF. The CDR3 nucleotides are TGCAGCGTTGAAAGGAGGGGGCGCTCAGCCAACTATGGCTACACCTTC.

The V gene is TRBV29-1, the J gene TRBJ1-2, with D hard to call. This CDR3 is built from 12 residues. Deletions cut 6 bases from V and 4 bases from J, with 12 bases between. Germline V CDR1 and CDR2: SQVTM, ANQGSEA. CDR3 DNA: TGCAGCGTCACCAGACACCCCTATGGCTACACCTTC. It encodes CSVTRHPYGYTF.

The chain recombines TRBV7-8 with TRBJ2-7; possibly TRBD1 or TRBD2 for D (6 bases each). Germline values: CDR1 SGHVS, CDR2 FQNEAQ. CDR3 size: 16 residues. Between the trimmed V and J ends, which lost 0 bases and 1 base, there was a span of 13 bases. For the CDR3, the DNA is TGTGCCAGCAGCTTAGCGGGGGGCTCGGGGTCCTACGAGCAGTACTTC. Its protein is CASSLAGGSGSYEQYF.

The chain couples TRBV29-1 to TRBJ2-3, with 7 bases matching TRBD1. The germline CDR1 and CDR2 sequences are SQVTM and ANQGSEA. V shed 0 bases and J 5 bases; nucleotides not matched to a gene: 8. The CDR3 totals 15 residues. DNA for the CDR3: TGCAGCGTTGAAGAATCACAGGGGTGGATAGATACGCAGTATTTT. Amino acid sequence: CSVEESQGWIDTQYF.

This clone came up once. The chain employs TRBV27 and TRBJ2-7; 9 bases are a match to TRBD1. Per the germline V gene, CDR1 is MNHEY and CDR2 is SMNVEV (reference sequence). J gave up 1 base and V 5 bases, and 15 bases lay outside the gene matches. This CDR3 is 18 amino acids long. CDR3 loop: CASSPTGTGPSLSYEQYF. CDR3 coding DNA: TGTGCCAGCAGTCCGACCGGGACAGGGCCCTCCTTATCCTACGAGCAGTACTTC.

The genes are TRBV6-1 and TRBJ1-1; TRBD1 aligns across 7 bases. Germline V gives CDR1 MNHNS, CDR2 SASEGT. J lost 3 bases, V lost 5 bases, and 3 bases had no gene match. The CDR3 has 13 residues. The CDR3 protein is CASSRDRDTEAFF. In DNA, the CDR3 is TGTGCCAGCAGTCGGGACAGAGACACTGAAGCTTTCTTT.

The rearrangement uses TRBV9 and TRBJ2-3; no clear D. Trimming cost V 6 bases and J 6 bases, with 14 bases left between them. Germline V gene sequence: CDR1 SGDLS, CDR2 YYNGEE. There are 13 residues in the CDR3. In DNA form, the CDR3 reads TGTGCCAGCACCCGCGTGCCCCCGGATACGCAGTATTTT. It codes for CASTRVPPDTQYF. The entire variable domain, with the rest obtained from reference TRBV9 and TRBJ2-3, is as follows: DSGVTQTPKHLITATGQRVTLRCSPRSGDLSVYWYQQSLDQGLQFLIQYYNGEERAKGNILERFSAQQFPDLHSELNLSSLELGDSALYFCASTRVPPDTQYFGPGTRLTVL.

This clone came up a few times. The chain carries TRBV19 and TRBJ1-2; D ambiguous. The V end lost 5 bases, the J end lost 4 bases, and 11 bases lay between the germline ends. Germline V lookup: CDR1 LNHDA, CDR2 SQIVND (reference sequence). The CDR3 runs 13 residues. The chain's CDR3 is CASSSNDIYGYTF. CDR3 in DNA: TGTGCCAGTAGTTCAAATGACATCTATGGCTACACCTTC.

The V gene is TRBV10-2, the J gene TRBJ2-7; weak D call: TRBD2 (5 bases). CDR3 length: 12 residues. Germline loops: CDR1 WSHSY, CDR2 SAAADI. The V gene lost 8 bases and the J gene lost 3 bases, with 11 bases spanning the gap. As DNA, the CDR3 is TGCGCCAGCGGGGAGCAGATCTACGAGCAGTACTTC. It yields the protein CASGEQIYEQYF.

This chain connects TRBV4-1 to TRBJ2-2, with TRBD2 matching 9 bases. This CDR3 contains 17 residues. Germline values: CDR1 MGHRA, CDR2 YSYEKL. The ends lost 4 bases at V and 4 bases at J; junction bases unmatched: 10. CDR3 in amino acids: CASSPETFSGGTGELFF. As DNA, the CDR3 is TGCGCCAGCAGCCCCGAAACCTTTAGCGGGGGCACCGGGGAGCTGTTTTTT.

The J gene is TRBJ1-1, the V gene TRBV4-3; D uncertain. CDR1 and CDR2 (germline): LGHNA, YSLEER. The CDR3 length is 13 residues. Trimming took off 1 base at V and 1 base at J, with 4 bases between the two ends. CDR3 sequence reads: CASSQVTNTEAFF. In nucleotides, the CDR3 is TGCGCCAGCAGCCAAGTCACGAACACTGAAGCTTTCTTT.

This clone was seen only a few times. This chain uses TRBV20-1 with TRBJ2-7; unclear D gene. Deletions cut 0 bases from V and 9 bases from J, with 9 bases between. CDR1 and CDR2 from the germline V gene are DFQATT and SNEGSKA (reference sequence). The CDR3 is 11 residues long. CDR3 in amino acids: CSAREQPGQYF. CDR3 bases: TGCAGTGCTAGAGAACAACCCGGGCAGTACTTC.

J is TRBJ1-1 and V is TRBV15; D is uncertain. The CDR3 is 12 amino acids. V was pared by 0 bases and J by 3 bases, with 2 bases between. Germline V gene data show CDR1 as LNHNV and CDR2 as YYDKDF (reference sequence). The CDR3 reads CATSRDDTEAFF. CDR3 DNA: TGTGCCACCAGCAGAGATGACACTGAAGCTTTCTTT. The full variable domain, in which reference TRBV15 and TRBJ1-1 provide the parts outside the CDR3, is DAMVIQNPRYQVTQFGKPVTLSCSQTLNHNVMYWYQQKSSQAPKLLFHYYDKDFNNEADTPDNFQSRRPNTSFCFLDIRSPGLGDTAMYLCATSRDDTEAFFGQGTRLTVV.

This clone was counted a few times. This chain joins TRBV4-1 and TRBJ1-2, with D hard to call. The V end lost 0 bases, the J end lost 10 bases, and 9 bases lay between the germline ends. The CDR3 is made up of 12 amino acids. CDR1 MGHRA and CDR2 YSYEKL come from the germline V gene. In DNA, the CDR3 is TGCGCCAGCAGCCAAGAAGGAGGCGCCTACACCTTC. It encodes CASSQEGGAYTF.

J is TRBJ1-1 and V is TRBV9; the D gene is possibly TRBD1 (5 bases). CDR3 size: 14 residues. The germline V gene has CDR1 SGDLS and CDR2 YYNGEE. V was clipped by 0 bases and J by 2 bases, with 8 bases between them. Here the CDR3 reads CASSVDQGNTEAFF. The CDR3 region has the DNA TGTGCCAGCAGCGTAGACCAGGGAAACACTGAAGCTTTCTTT.

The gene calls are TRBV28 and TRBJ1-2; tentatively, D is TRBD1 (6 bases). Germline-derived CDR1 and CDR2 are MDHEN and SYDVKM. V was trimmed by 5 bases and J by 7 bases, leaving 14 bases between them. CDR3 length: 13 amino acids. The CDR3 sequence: CASSPVRGTGYTF. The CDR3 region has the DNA TGTGCCAGCAGTCCGGTCAGGGGCACTGGCTACACCTTC.

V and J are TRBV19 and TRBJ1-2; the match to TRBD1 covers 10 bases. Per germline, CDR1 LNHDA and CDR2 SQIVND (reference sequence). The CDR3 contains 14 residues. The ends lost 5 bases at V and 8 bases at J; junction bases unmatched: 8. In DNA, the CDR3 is TGTGCCAGTAGTCCAACGGGACAGGGGATGGGCTACACCTTC. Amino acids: CASSPTGQGMGYTF.

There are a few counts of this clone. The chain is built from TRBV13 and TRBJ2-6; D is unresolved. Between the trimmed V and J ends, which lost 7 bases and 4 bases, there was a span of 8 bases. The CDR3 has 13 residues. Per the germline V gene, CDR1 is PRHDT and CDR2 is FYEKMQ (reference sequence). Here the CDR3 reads CASILRGANVLTF. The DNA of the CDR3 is TGTGCCAGCATCCTGAGGGGGGCCAACGTCCTGACTTTC.

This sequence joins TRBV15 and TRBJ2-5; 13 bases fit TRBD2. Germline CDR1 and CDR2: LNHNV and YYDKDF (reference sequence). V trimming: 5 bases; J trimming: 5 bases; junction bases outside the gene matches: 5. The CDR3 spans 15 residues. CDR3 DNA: TGTGCCACCAGCCCCGGGACTAGCGGGGATGAGACCCAGTACTTC. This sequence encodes CATSPGTSGDETQYF.

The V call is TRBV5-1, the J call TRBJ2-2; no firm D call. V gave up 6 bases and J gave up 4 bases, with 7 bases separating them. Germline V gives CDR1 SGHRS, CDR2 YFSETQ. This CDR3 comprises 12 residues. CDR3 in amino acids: CASTWGTGELFF. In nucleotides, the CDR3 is TGCGCCAGCACTTGGGGCACCGGGGAGCTGTTTTTT. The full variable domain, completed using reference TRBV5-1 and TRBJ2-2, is KAGVTQTPRYLIKTRGQQVTLSCSPISGHRSVSWYQQTPGQGLQFLFEYFSETQRNKGNFPGRFSGRQFSNSRSEMNVSTLELGDSALYLCASTWGTGELFFGEGSRLTVL.

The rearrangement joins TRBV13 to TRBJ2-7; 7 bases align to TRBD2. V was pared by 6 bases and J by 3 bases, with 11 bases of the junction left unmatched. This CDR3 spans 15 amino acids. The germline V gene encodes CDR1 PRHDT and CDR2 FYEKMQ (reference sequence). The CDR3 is CASRPAGTRIYEQYF. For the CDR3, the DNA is TGTGCCAGCAGGCCAGCGGGGACTCGAATCTACGAGCAGTACTTC.